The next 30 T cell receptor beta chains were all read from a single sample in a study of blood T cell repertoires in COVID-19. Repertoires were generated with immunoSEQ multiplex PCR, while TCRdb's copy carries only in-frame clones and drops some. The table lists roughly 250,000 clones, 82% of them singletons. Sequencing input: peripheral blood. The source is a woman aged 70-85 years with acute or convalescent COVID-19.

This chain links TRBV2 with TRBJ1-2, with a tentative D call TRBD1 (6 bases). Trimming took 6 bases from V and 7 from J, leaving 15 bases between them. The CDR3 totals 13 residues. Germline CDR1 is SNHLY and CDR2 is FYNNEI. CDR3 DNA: TGTGCCAGCAGCGGGACAAAACGGGGTGGCTACACCTTC. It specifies CASSGTKRGGYTF.

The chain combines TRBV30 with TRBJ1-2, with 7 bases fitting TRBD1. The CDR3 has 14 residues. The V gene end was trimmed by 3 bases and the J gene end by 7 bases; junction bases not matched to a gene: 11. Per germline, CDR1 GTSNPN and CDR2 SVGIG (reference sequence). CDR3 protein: CAWRRQGETGGYTF. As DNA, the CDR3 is TGTGCCTGGAGGAGACAGGGAGAGACGGGTGGCTACACCTTC.

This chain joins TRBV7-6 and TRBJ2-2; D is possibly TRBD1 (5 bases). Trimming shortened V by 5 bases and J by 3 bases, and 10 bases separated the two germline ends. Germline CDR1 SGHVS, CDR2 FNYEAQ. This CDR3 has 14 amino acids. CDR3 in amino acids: CASSMTDYTGELFF. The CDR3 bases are TGTGCCAGCAGCATGACAGACTACACCGGGGAGCTGTTTTTT.

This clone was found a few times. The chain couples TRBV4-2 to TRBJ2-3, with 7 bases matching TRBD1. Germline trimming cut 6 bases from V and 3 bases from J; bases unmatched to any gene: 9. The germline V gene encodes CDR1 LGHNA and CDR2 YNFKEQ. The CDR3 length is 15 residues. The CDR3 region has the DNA TGTGCCAGCAGGAACCGGGACAGAGATACAGATACGCAGTATTTT. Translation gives CASRNRDRDTDTQYF.

The CDR3 here is CASSLGTGGNEKLFF. In DNA form, the CDR3 reads TGCGCCAGCAGCTTGGGGACCGGGGGGAACGAAAAACTGTTTTTT. The chain recombines TRBV5-1 with TRBJ1-4; tentative D call: TRBD1 (5 bases). V was pared by 0 bases and J by 8 bases, with 14 bases between. CDR1 and CDR2 (germline): SGHRS, YFSETQ. This CDR3 is built from 15 residues.

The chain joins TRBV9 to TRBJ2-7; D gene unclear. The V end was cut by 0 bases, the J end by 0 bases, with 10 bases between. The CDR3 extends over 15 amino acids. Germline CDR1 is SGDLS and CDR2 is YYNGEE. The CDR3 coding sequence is TGTGCCAGCAGCGTAGACCCAGGTAGCTCCTACGAGCAGTACTTC. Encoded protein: CASSVDPGSSYEQYF.

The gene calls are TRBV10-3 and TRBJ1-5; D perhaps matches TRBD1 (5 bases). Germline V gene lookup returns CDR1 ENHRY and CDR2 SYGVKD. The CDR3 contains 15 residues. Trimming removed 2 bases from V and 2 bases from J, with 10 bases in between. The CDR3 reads CAISEGAVGNQPQHF. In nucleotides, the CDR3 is TGTGCCATCAGTGAGGGGGCAGTCGGCAATCAGCCCCAGCATTTT.

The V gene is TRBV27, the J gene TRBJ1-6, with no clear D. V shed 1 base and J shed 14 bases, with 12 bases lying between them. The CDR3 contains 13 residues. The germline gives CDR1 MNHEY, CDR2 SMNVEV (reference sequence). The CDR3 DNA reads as TGTGCCAGCAGTTTATGGCCGATCAAGACCCTCCACTTT. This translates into CASSLWPIKTLHF.

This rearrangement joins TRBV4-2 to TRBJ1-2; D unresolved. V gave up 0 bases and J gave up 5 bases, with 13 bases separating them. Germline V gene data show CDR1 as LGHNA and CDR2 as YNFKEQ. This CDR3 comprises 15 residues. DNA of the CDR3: TGTGCCAGCAGCCAAGAAAAGAGGAGCGAGTATGGCTACACCTTC. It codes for CASSQEKRSEYGYTF.

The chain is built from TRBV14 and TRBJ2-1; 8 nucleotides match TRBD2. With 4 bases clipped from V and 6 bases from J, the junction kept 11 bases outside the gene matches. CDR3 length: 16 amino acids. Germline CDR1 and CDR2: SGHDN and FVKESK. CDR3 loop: CASSRYGRGAGNEQFF. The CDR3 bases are TGTGCCAGCAGCCGTTACGGGAGGGGGGCCGGCAATGAGCAGTTCTTC.

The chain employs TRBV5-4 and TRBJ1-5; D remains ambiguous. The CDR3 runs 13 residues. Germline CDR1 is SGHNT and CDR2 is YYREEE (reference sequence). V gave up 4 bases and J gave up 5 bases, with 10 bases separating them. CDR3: CASSLSIDQPQHF. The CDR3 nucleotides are TGTGCCAGCAGCCTCAGTATCGATCAGCCCCAGCATTTT.

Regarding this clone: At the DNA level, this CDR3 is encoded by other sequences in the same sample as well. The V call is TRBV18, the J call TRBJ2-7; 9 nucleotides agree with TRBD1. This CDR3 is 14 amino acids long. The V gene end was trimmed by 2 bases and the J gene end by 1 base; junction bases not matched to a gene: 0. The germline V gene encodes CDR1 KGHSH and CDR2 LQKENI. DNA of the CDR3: TGTGCCAGCTCACCAGGGACAGGGTCCTACGAGCAGTACTTC. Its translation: CASSPGTGSYEQYF.

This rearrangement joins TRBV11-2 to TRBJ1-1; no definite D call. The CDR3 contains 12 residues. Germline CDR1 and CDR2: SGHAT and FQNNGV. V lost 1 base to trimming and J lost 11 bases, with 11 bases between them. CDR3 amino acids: CASSLAILGAFF. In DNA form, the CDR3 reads TGTGCCAGCAGCTTAGCGATTTTGGGCGCTTTCTTT. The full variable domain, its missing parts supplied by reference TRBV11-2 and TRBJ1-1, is EAGVAQSPRYKIIEKRQSVAFWCNPISGHATLYWYQQILGQGPKLLIQFQNNGVVDDSQLPKDRFSAERLKGVDSTLKIQPAKLEDSAVYLCASSLAILGAFFGQGTRLTVV.

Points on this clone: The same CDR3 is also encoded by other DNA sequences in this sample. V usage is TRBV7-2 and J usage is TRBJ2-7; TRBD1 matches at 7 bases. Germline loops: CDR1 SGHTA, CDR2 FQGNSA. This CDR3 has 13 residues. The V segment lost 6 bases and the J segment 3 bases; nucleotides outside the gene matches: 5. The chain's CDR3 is CASSLGQIYEQYF. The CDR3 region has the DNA TGTGCCAGCAGTTTGGGACAGATCTACGAGCAGTACTTC.

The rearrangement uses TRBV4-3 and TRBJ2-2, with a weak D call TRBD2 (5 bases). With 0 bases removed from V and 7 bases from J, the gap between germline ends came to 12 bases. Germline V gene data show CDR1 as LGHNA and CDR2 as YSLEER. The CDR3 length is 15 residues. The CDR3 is CASSQDAGLGGELFF. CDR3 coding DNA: TGCGCCAGCAGCCAAGACGCGGGTCTTGGCGGGGAGCTGTTTTTT.

As DNA, the CDR3 is TGTGCCAGCACCACTTGGGACAGATATTCAAGTCCTGAAGCTTTCTTT. This translates into CASTTWDRYSSPEAFF. J is TRBJ1-1 and V is TRBV21-1; whether TRBD1, the table's D call, matches the DNA was not checked. TRBV21-1 is labeled a pseudogene. The CDR3 spans 16 residues.

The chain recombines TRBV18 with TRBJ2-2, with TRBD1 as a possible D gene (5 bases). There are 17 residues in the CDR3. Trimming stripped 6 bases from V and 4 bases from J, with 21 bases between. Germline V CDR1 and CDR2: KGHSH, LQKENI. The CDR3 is CASSPLTQGSLTGELFF. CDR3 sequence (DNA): TGTGCCAGCTCGCCCCTGACGCAGGGCTCTCTCACCGGGGAGCTGTTTTTT.

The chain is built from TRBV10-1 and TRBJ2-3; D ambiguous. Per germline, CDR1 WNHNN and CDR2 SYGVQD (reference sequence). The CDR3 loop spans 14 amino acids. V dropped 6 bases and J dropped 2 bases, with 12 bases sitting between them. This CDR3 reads CASSRGPYTDTQYF. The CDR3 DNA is TGCGCCAGCAGCCGCGGTCCCTACACAGATACGCAGTATTTT.

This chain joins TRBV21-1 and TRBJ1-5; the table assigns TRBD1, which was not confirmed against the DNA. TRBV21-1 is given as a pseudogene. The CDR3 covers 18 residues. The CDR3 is CASSKFHPTTGGRQPQHF. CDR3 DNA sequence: TGTGCCAGCAGCAAATTCCACCCTACCACAGGGGGCCGGCAGCCCCAGCATTTT.

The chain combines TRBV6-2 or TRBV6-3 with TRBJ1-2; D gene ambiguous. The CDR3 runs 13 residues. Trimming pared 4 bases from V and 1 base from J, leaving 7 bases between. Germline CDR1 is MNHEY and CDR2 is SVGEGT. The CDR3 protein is CASSLERNYGYTF. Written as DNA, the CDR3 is TGTGCCAGCAGTTTGGAGCGTAACTATGGCTACACCTTC.

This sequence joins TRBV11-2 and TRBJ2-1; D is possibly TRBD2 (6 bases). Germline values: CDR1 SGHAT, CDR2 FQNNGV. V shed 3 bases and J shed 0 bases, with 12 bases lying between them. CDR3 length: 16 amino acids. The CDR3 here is CASSFLAGSSYNEQFF. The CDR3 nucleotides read TGTGCCAGCAGCTTTTTGGCGGGAAGCTCCTACAATGAGCAGTTCTTC.

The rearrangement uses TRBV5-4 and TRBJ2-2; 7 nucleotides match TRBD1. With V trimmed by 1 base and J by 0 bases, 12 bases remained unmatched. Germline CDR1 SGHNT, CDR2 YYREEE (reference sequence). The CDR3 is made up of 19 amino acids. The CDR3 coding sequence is TGTGCCAGCAGCTTGCCCTTTCGGACAGGACTTACGAACACCGGGGAGCTGTTTTTT. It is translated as CASSLPFRTGLTNTGELFF.

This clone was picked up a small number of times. CDR3 DNA: TGTGCCAGCAGCCGGGACAGGGCCCAGCCCCAGCATTTT. This gives the protein CASSRDRAQPQHF. The rearrangement uses TRBV5-6 and TRBJ1-5; TRBD1 matches 9 bases. CDR3 length: 13 amino acids. Germline trimming cut 4 bases from V and 7 bases from J; bases unmatched to any gene: 3. Germline values: CDR1 SGHDT, CDR2 YYEEEE.

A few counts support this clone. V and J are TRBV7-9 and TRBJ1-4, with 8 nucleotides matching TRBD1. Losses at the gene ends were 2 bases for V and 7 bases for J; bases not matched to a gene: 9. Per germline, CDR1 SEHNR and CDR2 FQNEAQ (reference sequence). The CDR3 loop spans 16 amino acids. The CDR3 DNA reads TGTGCCAGCAGCTTAACCTCAGGGGGCGGAGGTGAAAAACTGTTTTTT. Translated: CASSLTSGGGGEKLFF.

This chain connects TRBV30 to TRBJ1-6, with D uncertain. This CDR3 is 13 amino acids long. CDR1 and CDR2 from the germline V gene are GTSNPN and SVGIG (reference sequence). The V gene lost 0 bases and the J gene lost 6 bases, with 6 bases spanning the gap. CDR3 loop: CAWSVLANSPLHF. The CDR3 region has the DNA TGTGCCTGGAGTGTATTGGCTAATTCACCCCTCCACTTT.

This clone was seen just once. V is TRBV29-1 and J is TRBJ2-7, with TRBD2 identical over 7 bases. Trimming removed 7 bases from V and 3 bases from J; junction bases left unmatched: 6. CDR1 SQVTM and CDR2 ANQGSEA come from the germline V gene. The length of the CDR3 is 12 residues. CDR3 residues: CSATPGGYEQYF. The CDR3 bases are TGCAGCGCGACCCCGGGGGGCTACGAGCAGTACTTC.

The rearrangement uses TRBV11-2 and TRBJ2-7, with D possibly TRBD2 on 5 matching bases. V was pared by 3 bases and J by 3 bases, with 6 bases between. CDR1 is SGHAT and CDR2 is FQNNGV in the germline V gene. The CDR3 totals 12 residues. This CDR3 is CASSFAGYEQYF. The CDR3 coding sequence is TGTGCCAGCAGCTTTGCGGGCTACGAGCAGTACTTC. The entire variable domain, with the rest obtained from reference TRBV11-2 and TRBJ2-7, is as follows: EAGVAQSPRYKIIEKRQSVAFWCNPISGHATLYWYQQILGQGPKLLIQFQNNGVVDDSQLPKDRFSAERLKGVDSTLKIQPAKLEDSAVYLCASSFAGYEQYFGPGTRLTVT.

The CDR3 loop is CASSPGGALYNEQFF. The DNA of the CDR3 is TGTGCCAGCAGCCCGGGGGGGGCACTCTACAATGAGCAGTTCTTC. The rearrangement links TRBV7-2 to TRBJ2-1; 8 positions agree with TRBD2. V dropped 5 bases and J dropped 3; count of bases not matched to a gene: 6. The CDR3 is 15 amino acids. The germline V gene encodes CDR1 SGHTA and CDR2 FQGNSA.

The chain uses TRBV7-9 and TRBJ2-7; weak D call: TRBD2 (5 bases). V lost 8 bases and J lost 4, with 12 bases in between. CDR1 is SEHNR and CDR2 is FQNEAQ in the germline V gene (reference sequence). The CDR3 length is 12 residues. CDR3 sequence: CASGGRGYEQYF. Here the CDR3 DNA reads TGTGCCAGCGGAGGACGGGGATACGAGCAGTACTTC.

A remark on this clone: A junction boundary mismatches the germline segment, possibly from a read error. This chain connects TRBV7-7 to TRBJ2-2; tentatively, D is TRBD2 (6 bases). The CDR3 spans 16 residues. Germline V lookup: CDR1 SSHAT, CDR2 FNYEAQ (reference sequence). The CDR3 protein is CASSPSSATNTGELFF. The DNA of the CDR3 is TGTGCTAGCAGTCCCTCTAGCGCAACAAACACCGGGGAGCTGTTTTTT.